These T cell receptor beta chains were read from a single sample in a study of cytomegalovirus exposure and HLA in healthy donors. The assay was immunoSEQ multiplex PCR, and TCRdb's table has in-frame clones only and misses some. In the table there are about 170,000 clones, approximately 59% of which are singletons. The sequenced sample consisted of PBMCs. These receptors came from a man aged 40-49 years in good health and CMV-seronegative. Each CDR3 is given with its conserved first and last residue. A D gene is named only where the DNA matches it firmly.

CASSSGTGGRVRGDTQYF	TGTGCCAGCAGCTCTGGGACAGGGGGCAGGGTCCGGGGAGATACGCAGTATTTT	TRBJ2-3	TRBV5-5	18	TRBD1
CASSLVGATNEKLFF	TGTGCCAGCAGCTTGGTGGGGGCTACTAATGAAAAACTGTTTTTT	TRBJ1-4	TRBV5-6	15	.
CASSILGTGKSRNYGYTF	TGTGCCAGTAGTATCCTCGGGACAGGGAAATCCCGTAACTATGGCTACACCTTC	TRBJ1-2	TRBV19	18	TRBD1
CASSIRVMTPGYTF	TGTGCCAGTAGTATCAGGGTAATGACGCCTGGCTACACCTTC	TRBJ1-2	TRBV19	14	.
CASSLYPGLAGGMSSYEQYF	TGCGCCAGCAGCTTGTACCCCGGACTAGCGGGAGGGATGAGCTCCTACGAGCAGTACTTC	TRBJ2-7	TRBV5-1	20	TRBD2
CASSSLGGSSEQYF	TGTGCCAGCAGCTCCTTAGGGGGATCCAGCGAGCAGTACTTC	TRBJ2-7	TRBV7-2	14	.
CASSRGGFSYEQYF	TGTGCCAGCAGTCGGGGGGGTTTTTCCTACGAGCAGTACTTC	TRBJ2-7	TRBV27	14	TRBD2
CASSEPSGRGGFSYEQYF	TGTGCCAGCAGTGAACCTAGCGGGAGAGGGGGTTTCTCCTACGAGCAGTACTTC	TRBJ2-7	TRBV6-1	18	TRBD2
CAWSPGDKTYEQYF	TGTGCCTGGAGCCCAGGGGACAAGACCTACGAGCAGTACTTC	TRBJ2-7	TRBV30	14	.
CASSLGGQGHEQFF	TGTGCTAGCAGCTTAGGGGGGCAGGGGCATGAGCAGTTCTTC	TRBJ2-1	TRBV7-7	14	.
CASSRAGETQYF	TGTGCCAGCAGTAGAGCGGGGGAGACCCAGTACTTC	TRBJ2-5	TRBV6-5	12	TRBD2
CASSGFGTSAYEQFF	TGTGCCAGCAGCGGATTCGGGACTAGCGCTTATGAGCAGTTCTTC	TRBJ2-1	TRBV9	15	TRBD2
CAISGTGLYGYTF	TGTGCCATCAGTGGGACAGGACTCTATGGCTACACCTTC	TRBJ1-2	TRBV10-3	13	TRBD1
CASSLAGQYNQPQHF	TGCGCCAGCAGCTTGGCAGGTCAATACAATCAGCCCCAGCATTTT	TRBJ1-5	TRBV5-1	15	.